The 25 T cell receptor beta chains given below trace back to one sample, sequenced in a study of T cells in Graves' hyperthyroidism and ophthalmopathy. TCR beta CDR3 regions were amplified from RNA transcripts. An initial round of RT-PCR targeting the TCR CDR3 relied on the HTBI primer set. TCRdb processed the multiplex PCR reads anew with MiXCR; each CDR3 protein has one entry. Here the sample spans 650,000 to 800,000 distinct CDR3 sequences, just under 45% being singletons. Material: peripheral blood or thyroid tissue (not recorded which). The receptors were gathered from an adult man with Graves' disease, either hyperthyroidism or ophthalmopathy (not recorded which).

The V call is TRBV10-3, the J call TRBJ1-4, with 7 bases that match TRBD1. CDR1 and CDR2 (germline): ENHRY, SYGVKD. The CDR3 is 13 amino acids. V was pared by 10 bases and J by 6 bases, with 8 bases of the junction left unmatched. This CDR3 reads CATYDGTDEKLFF. Written as DNA, the CDR3 is TGTGCCACCTATGACGGGACAGATGAAAAACTGTTTTTT.

This clonotype was seen ten or more times. The chain carries TRBV10-3 and TRBJ2-6; D possibly corresponds to TRBD1 (5 bases). The CDR3 sequence is 16 residues long. CDR1 and CDR2 (germline): ENHRY, SYGVKD. V shed 6 bases and J shed 0 bases, with 12 bases lying between them. The CDR3 loop is CAISQGSSSGANVLTF. In DNA, the CDR3 is TGTGCCATCAGCCAGGGCTCGAGCTCTGGGGCCAACGTCCTGACTTTC.

This clonotype was counted at least ten times. The chain carries TRBV7-9 and TRBJ2-5; 9 bases match TRBD1. Trimming cost V 5 bases and J 4 bases; bases outside gene matches: 5. This CDR3 has 14 amino acids. CDR1 and CDR2 (germline): SEHNR, FQNEAQ (reference sequence). The CDR3 spells CASSPTGGVETQYF. CDR3 nucleotide sequence: TGTGCCAGCAGCCCAACAGGGGGCGTAGAGACCCAGTACTTC.

The chain recombines TRBV25-1 with TRBJ1-2; D unclear. Trimming stripped 4 bases from V and 2 bases from J, with 11 bases between. This CDR3 contains 14 residues. Germline loops: CDR1 MGHDK, CDR2 SYGVNS. The CDR3 spells CASSGAGRNYGYTF. CDR3 DNA: TGTGCCAGCAGTGGGGCGGGGAGGAACTATGGCTACACCTTC.

This clonotype came up many times. V and J are TRBV7-6 and TRBJ2-2, with 7 bases lining up with TRBD2. J lost 4 bases, V lost 2 bases, and 10 bases had no gene match. Germline V lookup: CDR1 SGHVS, CDR2 FNYEAQ. The CDR3 has 17 residues. The CDR3 region is CASSLPTSARRTGELFF. CDR3 DNA sequence: TGTGCCAGCAGCTTACCAACTAGCGCGAGACGCACCGGGGAGCTGTTTTTT.

The chain is built from TRBV20-1 and TRBJ2-7; the D is unclear. V was trimmed by 3 bases and J by 4 bases, leaving 16 bases between them. Germline-derived CDR1 and CDR2 are DFQATT and SNEGSKA (reference sequence). CDR3 length: 14 amino acids. The DNA of the CDR3 is TGCAGTGCTAGCCCGACCCCGGTAGAATACGAGCAGTACTTC. It yields the protein CSASPTPVEYEQYF.

This chain links TRBV7-8 with TRBJ1-3, with a weak D call TRBD1 (5 bases). This CDR3 contains 15 residues. Germline loops: CDR1 SGHVS, CDR2 FQNEAQ. V was cut by 2 bases and J by 2 bases, with 10 bases left in between. The CDR3 DNA sequence: TGTGCCAGCAGCTTACCTCGGGGGACTGGAAACACCATATATTTT. As protein: CASSLPRGTGNTIYF.

This clonotype was seen a single time. V is TRBV20-1 and J is TRBJ1-5; D perhaps matches TRBD1 (6 bases). This CDR3 comprises 15 residues. Per germline, CDR1 DFQATT and CDR2 SNEGSKA (reference sequence). The ends were cut back, 6 bases at V and 3 bases at J, with 18 bases in the middle. For the CDR3, the DNA is TGCAGTGCGTCCACAGGGATATGGGACAATCAGCCCCAGCATTTT. Translation: CSASTGIWDNQPQHF.

CDR3 protein: CASSLLAGAVEQYF. The CDR3 coding sequence is TGCGCCAGCAGCCTTCTAGCGGGAGCTGTCGAGCAGTACTTC. The genes are TRBV5-1 and TRBJ2-7; 10 nucleotides agree with TRBD2. The junction had 7 bases not matched to a gene; V was cut back by 4 bases and J by 6 bases. The CDR3 spans 14 residues. Germline-derived CDR1 and CDR2 are SGHRS and YFSETQ.

Only a few counts were recorded for this clonotype. The gene calls are TRBV20-1 and TRBJ2-7, with D possibly TRBD1 on 5 matching bases. V lost 3 bases to trimming and J lost 3 bases, with 18 bases between them. Germline V gene data show CDR1 as DFQATT and CDR2 as SNEGSKA (reference sequence). CDR3 length: 15 amino acids. The CDR3 DNA reads as TGCAGTGCTAGGTTCGTTAATAGGACAAGCTACGAGCAGTACTTC. The encoded protein is CSARFVNRTSYEQYF.

V usage is TRBV6-6 and J usage is TRBJ2-7; TRBD2 aligns across 10 bases. V was pared by 2 bases and J by 7 bases, with 2 bases of the junction left unmatched. CDR3 length: 13 amino acids. CDR1 is MNHNY and CDR2 is SVGAGI in the germline V gene (reference sequence). The CDR3 bases are TGTGCCAGCAGTTACCTGACTAGCGGGGAGCAGTACTTC. Translation: CASSYLTSGEQYF.

The rearrangement links TRBV10-3 to TRBJ1-4; 8 bases match TRBD1. The V and J ends lost 7 bases and 11 bases, in that order; junction bases with no gene match: 9. The CDR3 sequence is 13 residues long. Germline V gene data show CDR1 as ENHRY and CDR2 as SYGVKD. CDR3 residues: CAINPGQDDKLFF. In nucleotides, the CDR3 is TGTGCCATCAACCCGGGACAGGACGATAAACTGTTTTTT.

This clonotype has only a few counts. The chain is built from TRBV5-1 and TRBJ1-1, with 8 bases identical to TRBD1. CDR3 length: 14 residues. J was trimmed by 3 bases and V by 5 bases; bases with no gene match: 6. The germline V gene encodes CDR1 SGHRS and CDR2 YFSETQ. CDR3 DNA: TGCGCCAGCAGATCCGGACAGGGCCACACTGAAGCTTTCTTT. Its protein product is CASRSGQGHTEAFF. Full variable domain (remainder filled in from reference TRBV5-1 and TRBJ1-1): KAGVTQTPRYLIKTRGQQVTLSCSPISGHRSVSWYQQTPGQGLQFLFEYFSETQRNKGNFPGRFSGRQFSNSRSEMNVSTLELGDSALYLCASRSGQGHTEAFFGQGTRLTVV.

With regard to this clonotype: This may stem from a read error, because a much larger clone lies one nucleotide away. The V and J genes are TRBV2 and TRBJ1-6; weak D call: TRBD1 (6 bases). There are 12 residues in the CDR3. CDR1 is SNHLY, CDR2 FYNNEI, per germline. V shed 8 bases and J shed 10 bases, with 12 bases lying between them. The CDR3 DNA follows: TGTGCCAGCGTAGGGGGGGGCTCACCCCTCCACTTT. It is translated as CASVGGGSPLHF. Full variable domain (remainder filled in from reference TRBV2 and TRBJ1-6): EPEVTQTPSHQVTQMGQEVILRCVPISNHLYFYWYRQILGQKVEFLVSFYNNEISEKSEIFDDQFSVERPDGSNFTLKIRSTKLEDSAMYFCASVGGGSPLHFGNGTRLTVT.

This chain joins TRBV15 and TRBJ1-5; D is ambiguous. The CDR3 loop spans 14 amino acids. Trimming took off 3 bases at V and 7 bases at J, with 13 bases between the two ends. Germline CDR1 LNHNV, CDR2 YYDKDF (reference sequence). For the CDR3, the DNA is TGTGCCACCAGCAGTGAGAGGGAGCGCCAGCCCCAGCATTTT. It translates to CATSSERERQPQHF.

The rearrangement joins TRBV7-4 to TRBJ1-6, with D unclear. Germline CDR1 SGHVT, CDR2 SQSDAQ. This CDR3 comprises 15 residues. V lost 3 bases and J 5 bases, leaving 11 bases between the germline ends. CDR3 bases: TGTGCCAGCAGCTTTGAGGGCGCCGATAATTCACCCCTCCACTTT. It encodes CASSFEGADNSPLHF.

This clonotype has a count of ten or more. This chain links TRBV10-3 with TRBJ2-2, with a possible D match to TRBD2 (6 bases). This CDR3 region has 14 residues. Trimming left V 4 bases short and J 6 bases short, with 12 bases between. Germline V lookup: CDR1 ENHRY, CDR2 SYGVKD. The CDR3 loop reads CAISGLAMAGELFF. DNA of the CDR3: TGTGCCATCAGTGGGCTAGCGATGGCCGGGGAGCTGTTTTTT.

CDR3 coding DNA: TGTGCCAGCATACGGACAGGGGGTGAAGCTTTCTTT. This sequence encodes CASIRTGGEAFF. This rearrangement joins TRBV2 to TRBJ1-1, with 10 bases identical to TRBD1. This CDR3 region has 12 residues. Trimming removed 7 bases from V and 7 bases from J; junction bases left unmatched: 3. The germline V gene has CDR1 SNHLY and CDR2 FYNNEI.

The chain joins TRBV29-1 to TRBJ1-2; 9 bases agree with TRBD1. This CDR3 region has 15 residues. Looked up from germline, CDR1 is SQVTM and CDR2 is ANQGSEA. The junction had 8 bases not matched to a gene; V was cut back by 5 bases and J by 1 base. The CDR3 region has the DNA TGCAGCGTTCGAGGACAGGGGATATTTAACTATGGCTACACCTTC. It codes for CSVRGQGIFNYGYTF. Based on the CDR3 plus reference TRBV29-1 and TRBJ1-2, the full variable domain is SAVISQKPSRDICQRGTSLTIQCQVDSQVTMMFWYRQQPGQSLTLIATANQGSEATYESGFVIDKFPISRPNLTFSTLTVSNMSPEDSSIYLCSVRGQGIFNYGYTFGSGTRLTVV.

This clonotype has ten or more counts. The DNA of the CDR3 is TGTGCCAGCAGTCAATCTGCAGATAATCAGCCCCAGCATTTT. Protein: CASSQSADNQPQHF. The chain employs TRBV12-3 or TRBV12-4 and TRBJ1-5; no reliable D call. There are 14 residues in the CDR3. Trimming pared 5 bases from V and 4 bases from J, leaving 12 bases between.

The V gene is TRBV24-1, the J gene TRBJ2-2; D unclear. Looked up from germline, CDR1 is KGHDR and CDR2 is SFDVKD. The ends were cut back, 0 bases at V and 3 bases at J, with 16 bases in the middle. The CDR3 consists of 18 residues. CDR3 residues: CATSDLAQAGGYTGELFF. DNA for the CDR3: TGTGCCACCAGTGATTTGGCGCAGGCAGGTGGCTACACCGGGGAGCTGTTTTTT.

This clonotype was counted ten times or more. The chain uses TRBV7-2 and TRBJ1-2; 9 nucleotides line up with TRBD1. The CDR3 consists of 15 residues. With 3 bases clipped from V and 4 bases from J, the junction kept 6 bases outside the gene matches. From germline, CDR1 is SGHTA and CDR2 FQGNSA. CDR3 DNA sequence: TGTGCCAGCAGCTTGGGGGACAGGGTGGGCTATGGCTACACCTTC. This sequence encodes CASSLGDRVGYGYTF.

V gene TRBV24-1 combines with J gene TRBJ2-2, with 11 bases lining up with TRBD2. CDR3 length: 18 residues. V trimming: 3 bases; J trimming: 1 base; junction bases outside the gene matches: 6. The germline V gene encodes CDR1 KGHDR and CDR2 SFDVKD. The CDR3 here is CATSDLGTSGRNTGELFF. CDR3 DNA: TGTGCCACCAGTGATCTAGGGACTAGCGGTAGGAACACCGGGGAGCTGTTTTTT.

The rearrangement uses TRBV7-6 and TRBJ2-5; 7 nucleotides match TRBD2. Looked up from germline, CDR1 is SGHVS and CDR2 is FNYEAQ. Trimming removed 8 bases from V and 4 bases from J; junction bases left unmatched: 7. The length of the CDR3 is 13 residues. The CDR3 here is CASSTSEGETQYF. CDR3 DNA sequence: TGTGCCAGCTCAACTAGCGAAGGAGAGACCCAGTACTTC.

The chain is built from TRBV12-3 or TRBV12-4 and TRBJ2-7, with TRBD1 matching 9 bases. V was clipped by 1 base and J by 9 bases; unmatched bases: 4. The CDR3 is 13 residues long. CDR3 nucleotide sequence: TGTGCCAGCAGTTTAGTGGCGGGACAGGGGCAGTACTTC. As protein: CASSLVAGQGQYF.